This TCR beta chain was recovered during a study of blood T cell repertoires in COVID-19. Participants' own reports of clinical history determined their cohort assignment. Each recovered donor of Cohort 3 presented with two negative PCRs, clearance, or symptom resolution. V lost 5 bases to trimming and J lost 5 bases; unmatched junction nucleotides: 9. The germline V gene encodes CDR1 SGHVS and CDR2 FQNEAQ. CDR3 length equals 15 residues. Under the authors' procedure: From reference gene primer amplification, estimates of nucleated cell counts were derived. Sequencing was performed with immunoSEQ multiplex PCR; in TCRdb, only in-frame clones are kept and a portion is missing. V, J and clone size derive from that table, while D and trimming were established from the DNA sequence. The sample includes hundreds of thousands of clones, around 84% of them seen just once.

The sequenced material came from PBMCs or T cells enriched from blood (not recorded which). The chain has TRBV7-8 and TRBJ2-1, with 7 bases matching TRBD1. This TCR derives from a man under 40 who had recovered from COVID-19. CDR3: CASSPRRGFNNEQFF. The DNA of the CDR3 is TGTGCCAGCAGCCCACGCAGGGGGTTCAACAATGAGCAGTTCTTC.